Listed below are T cell receptor beta chains from one sample, sequenced in a study of vaccination and CD4 T cells after COVID-19. MiXCR was run by TCRdb on the PCR reads, yielding one entry per CDR3 protein. Of roughly 3,800 distinct CDR3 sequences detected, approximately 20% appear once; the ten largest clones hold 15%. Their antigen targets remain unknown. The specimen was CD4+ T cells from blood, cultured in vitro. These receptors were collected from a human donor in good health. CDR3s include the opening cysteine and the closing phenylalanine or tryptophan. Each record gives: CDR3 protein, CDR3 DNA, J gene, clone size, D gene, V gene. The D gene is left open where the match is weak. Not all rows give a size; the values are once, few, many and, for expanded clones, a class.

CASSPQGNYGYTF TGTGCCAGCAGCCCACAGGGGAACTATGGCTACACCTTC TRBJ1-2 few TRBD1 TRBV7-6
CASRRDRYQPQHF TGTGCCAGCAGGCGGGACAGATATCAGCCCCAGCATTTT TRBJ1-5 NA TRBD1 TRBV6-1
CASSLARGREAFF TGTGCCAGCAGCTTAGCGAGGGGGAGAGAAGCTTTCTTT TRBJ1-1 medium-sized NA TRBV7-6
CSARDPVTGELFF TGCAGTGCTAGAGATCCTGTGACCGGGGAGCTGTTTTTT TRBJ2-2 NA NA TRBV20-1
CASSPQTGSNQPQHF TGTGCCAGCAGCCCGCAGACAGGGAGCAATCAGCCCCAGCATTTT TRBJ1-5 once TRBD1 TRBV7-2
CASSSRPGQGTSGANVLTF TGTGCCAGTAGTTCGAGGCCGGGACAGGGAACCTCTGGGGCCAACGTCCTGACTTTC TRBJ2-6 few TRBD1 TRBV19
CASSLGLAGGPSSYNEQFF TGTGCCAGTAGTTTAGGACTAGCGGGAGGGCCGAGCTCCTACAATGAGCAGTTCTTC TRBJ2-1 NA TRBD2 TRBV19
CSGRGGANTGELFF TGCAGCGGGCGGGGGGGCGCGAACACCGGGGAGCTGTTTTTT TRBJ2-2 NA TRBD2 TRBV29-1
CASSPLVGGEKLFF TGTGCCAGCAGTCCGTTAGTCGGCGGTGAAAAACTGTTTTTT TRBJ1-4 NA NA TRBV2
CASSPRRDSSYEQYF TGTGCCAGCAGCCCCCGACGGGATAGCTCCTACGAGCAGTACTTC TRBJ2-7 NA NA TRBV14
CASSFGGANTEAFF TGTGCCAGCAGTTTCGGGGGGGCGAACACTGAAGCTTTCTTT TRBJ1-1 few NA TRBV12-3/TRBV12-4
CAISESTRRGDYEQYF TGTGCCATCAGTGAGTCGACTAGGAGGGGGGACTACGAGCAGTACTTC TRBJ2-7 NA NA TRBV10-3
CASSLVHPYEQYF TGCGCCAGCAGCTTGGTTCACCCCTACGAGCAGTACTTC TRBJ2-7 NA NA TRBV5-1
CASSLRASLGTQYF TGTGCCAGCAGCTTAAGGGCTAGCTTAGGGACCCAGTACTTC TRBJ2-5 large NA TRBV7-9
CAWSVGHPGGIYNEQFF TGTGCCTGGAGTGTGGGACACCCGGGGGGGATCTACAATGAGCAGTTCTTC TRBJ2-1 once TRBD2 TRBV30
CASSPDRGEQPQHF TGTGCCAGCTCACCCGACAGGGGAGAACAGCCCCAGCATTTT TRBJ1-5 NA TRBD1 TRBV18
CASSEMQREQYF TGTGCCAGCAGTGAAATGCAGCGGGAGCAGTACTTC TRBJ2-7 NA NA TRBV6-1
CASSFVYSNSGNTIYF TGTGCCAGCAGTTTCGTCTACAGCAACTCTGGAAACACCATATATTTT TRBJ1-3 NA NA TRBV28
CASSPDRNKYGYTF TGTGCCAGCTCACCCGACAGGAATAAGTATGGCTACACCTTC TRBJ1-2 NA NA TRBV18
CASSTDWTTYEQYF TGTGCCAGTAGTACCGACTGGACGACCTACGAGCAGTACTTC TRBJ2-7 few NA TRBV19
CSADTDTYLNTEAFF TGCAGTGCTGATACCGACACGTATCTCAACACTGAAGCTTTCTTT TRBJ1-1 NA NA TRBV20-1
CASTRGRSPLHF TGTGCCAGCACTAGGGGCAGGTCACCCCTCCACTTT TRBJ1-6 few NA TRBV6-1
CASSTQRGGSYNEQFF TGTGCCAGTAGTACCCAGCGGGGCGGCTCCTACAATGAGCAGTTCTTC TRBJ2-1 few TRBD2 TRBV19
CASSSLRDTQYF TGTGCCAGCAGCTCCTTAAGAGATACGCAGTATTTT TRBJ2-3 NA NA TRBV7-9
CSARSDRNQPQHF TGCAGTGCTAGATCAGACAGAAATCAGCCCCAGCATTTT TRBJ1-5 NA NA TRBV20-1
CASSYQQGVTGELFF TGTGCCAGCAGTTACCAACAGGGGGTCACCGGGGAGCTGTTTTTT TRBJ2-2 NA TRBD1 TRBV6-5
CASSYGRGARDTEAFF TGTGCCAGCAGTTACGGCAGGGGCGCCAGGGACACTGAAGCTTTCTTT TRBJ1-1 NA NA TRBV6-5
CASSPHSSGGGTDTQYF TGTGCCAGCAGCCCGCACTCTAGCGGGGGGGGGACAGATACGCAGTATTTT TRBJ2-3 NA TRBD2 TRBV7-2
CASTLRTGLFGESGYTF TGTGCCAGCACCCTGAGGACAGGCCTCTTTGGGGAAAGCGGCTACACCTTC TRBJ1-2 NA TRBD1 TRBV27
CASTPSSYNEQFF TGTGCCAGCACCCCTTCTTCCTACAATGAGCAGTTCTTC TRBJ2-1 NA NA TRBV12-3/TRBV12-4
CATSDPSQWVNEQFF TGTGCCACCAGTGATCCAAGTCAGTGGGTTAATGAGCAGTTCTTC TRBJ2-1 NA NA TRBV24-1
CASSQGQGREQYF TGTGCCAGCAGTCAGGGACAGGGTCGGGAGCAGTACTTC TRBJ2-7 few TRBD1 TRBV6-1
CASRSTGQGAGQPQHF TGTGCCAGCAGGTCAACTGGACAGGGGGCTGGACAGCCCCAGCATTTT TRBJ1-5 few TRBD1 TRBV6-2/TRBV6-3
CASSFPGAYGYTF TGCGCCAGCAGCTTCCCGGGAGCTTATGGCTACACCTTC TRBJ1-2 NA NA TRBV5-1
CASSLLPGTDTQYF TGTGCCAGCAGCTTACTCCCCGGGACAGATACGCAGTATTTT TRBJ2-3 medium-sized NA TRBV11-2
CALDRSNTGELFF TGTGCCTTGGACAGATCGAACACCGGGGAGCTGTTTTTT TRBJ2-2 NA NA TRBV30
CASSAVGTGDAYEQYF TGTGCCAGCAGTGCGGTGGGGACAGGGGACGCCTACGAGCAGTACTTC TRBJ2-7 NA TRBD1 TRBV28
CAVPGPGLSNQPQHF TGTGCCGTTCCCGGGCCAGGGCTATCAAATCAGCCCCAGCATTTT TRBJ1-5 medium-sized NA TRBV6-1
CAISESRGPSHEQYF TGTGCCATCAGTGAGTCGAGAGGACCCAGCCACGAGCAGTACTTC TRBJ2-7 NA NA TRBV10-3
CASSVEGLGYTF TGTGCCAGCAGCGTAGAGGGGTTAGGCTACACCTTC TRBJ1-2 few NA TRBV9
CASSPYTLTEATDTQYF TGTGCCAGCAGCCCTTATACTCTGACGGAAGCGACAGATACGCAGTATTTT TRBJ2-3 NA NA TRBV11-2
CASSLRQGGYGYTF TGTGCCAGCAGCTTAAGACAGGGCGGCTATGGCTACACCTTC TRBJ1-2 few TRBD1 TRBV9
CATRLAGNNEQFF TGTGCCACCCGACTAGCGGGGAACAATGAGCAGTTCTTC TRBJ2-1 NA TRBD2 TRBV2
CASSHPDSHYGYTF TGTGCCAGCAGCCATCCGGACAGCCACTATGGCTACACCTTC TRBJ1-2 NA NA TRBV14
CASSPDRASTDTQYF TGTGCCAGCAGTCCGGACAGGGCCAGCACAGATACGCAGTATTTT TRBJ2-3 few TRBD1 TRBV6-1
CASSLGWGGEAQPQHF TGCGCCAGCAGCTTGGGGTGGGGAGGGGAGGCTCAGCCCCAGCATTTT TRBJ1-5 NA NA TRBV5-1
CASSLGPGELFF TGTGCCAGCAGCTTAGGCCCCGGGGAGCTGTTTTTT TRBJ2-2 medium-sized NA TRBV7-3
CASSSNPRTGGHGYTF TGCGCCAGCAGTTCGAACCCGCGGACAGGGGGGCATGGCTACACCTTC TRBJ1-2 NA TRBD1 TRBV5-1
CSASLQVSDGYTF TGCAGTGCTAGCCTACAGGTCTCCGATGGCTACACCTTC TRBJ1-2 medium-sized NA TRBV20-1
CSASSGRGRALEQFF TGCAGTGCTAGTTCGGGTCGCGGGAGGGCCCTTGAGCAGTTCTTC TRBJ2-1 NA TRBD2 TRBV20-1
CASTTTPRGGPNTEAFF TGTGCCAGCACTACAACCCCCCGGGGGGGTCCTAACACTGAAGCTTTCTTT TRBJ1-1 NA NA TRBV28
CASSPRGLDRGRPETQYF TGTGCCAGCAGCCCTAGGGGGTTGGACAGGGGGCGCCCGGAGACCCAGTACTTC TRBJ2-5 few TRBD1 TRBV27
CASSYRSNYGYTF TGCGCCAGCAGTTACAGGAGTAACTATGGCTACACCTTC TRBJ1-2 medium-sized NA TRBV10-1
CASSLSIQLYNEQFF TGTGCCAGTAGTCTCTCCATACAACTCTACAATGAGCAGTTCTTC TRBJ2-1 NA NA TRBV19
CAGTWTGIENTEAFF TGTGCCGGCACCTGGACAGGGATCGAGAACACTGAAGCTTTCTTT TRBJ1-1 NA TRBD1 TRBV28
CASSAPAEETQYF TGTGCCAGCAGTGCCCCTGCCGAAGAGACCCAGTACTTC TRBJ2-5 NA NA TRBV25-1
CASSSAGQTQETQYF TGTGCCAGCAGCTCCGCGGGACAGACTCAAGAGACCCAGTACTTC TRBJ2-5 few NA TRBV7-2
CASSEQGTEQFF TGTGCCAGCAGCGAACAGGGGACTGAGCAGTTCTTC TRBJ2-1 NA TRBD1 TRBV9
CASSLNPTSTYNEQFF TGTGCCAGCAGCCTAAACCCTACTAGTACATACAATGAGCAGTTCTTC TRBJ2-1 NA NA TRBV7-3
CSARSGGGRNEQFF TGCAGTGCTCGTAGCGGGGGGGGGAGGAATGAGCAGTTCTTC TRBJ2-1 NA TRBD2 TRBV20-1